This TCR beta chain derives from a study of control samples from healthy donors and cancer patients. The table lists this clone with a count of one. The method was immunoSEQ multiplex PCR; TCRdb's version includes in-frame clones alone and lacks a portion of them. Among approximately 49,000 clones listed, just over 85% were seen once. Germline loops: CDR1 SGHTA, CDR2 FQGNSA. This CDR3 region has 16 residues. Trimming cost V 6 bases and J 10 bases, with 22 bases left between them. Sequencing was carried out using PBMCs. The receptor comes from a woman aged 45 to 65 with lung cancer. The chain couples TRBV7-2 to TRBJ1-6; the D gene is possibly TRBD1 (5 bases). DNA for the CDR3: TGTGCCAGCAGGCCGTCTCGGGCCGGAGGGGACTCACCCCTCCACTTT. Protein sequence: CASRPSRAGGDSPLHF.